This TCR beta chain emerged from a study of T cell changes during pregnancy in multiple sclerosis. Method: immunoSEQ multiplex PCR; TCRdb's copy keeps in-frame clones and lacks some. The sample records roughly 72,000 clones, approximately 95% being singletons. Germline CDR1 reads SQVTM; CDR2 reads ANQGSEA. The CDR3 is made up of 16 amino acids. Unmatched junction bases numbered 10, after V lost 4 bases and J lost 4 bases. This TCR was recovered from a female donor with multiple sclerosis, enrolled in a pregnancy study. The V gene is TRBV29-1, the J gene TRBJ2-5, with TRBD2 identical over 12 bases. Here the sequenced sample was CD4+ T cells from peripheral blood mononuclear cells, taken after pregnancy. CDR3 region: CSVGIRLAGVSETQYF. CDR3 sequence (DNA): TGCAGCGTTGGGATCCGACTAGCGGGAGTATCAGAGACCCAGTACTTC.